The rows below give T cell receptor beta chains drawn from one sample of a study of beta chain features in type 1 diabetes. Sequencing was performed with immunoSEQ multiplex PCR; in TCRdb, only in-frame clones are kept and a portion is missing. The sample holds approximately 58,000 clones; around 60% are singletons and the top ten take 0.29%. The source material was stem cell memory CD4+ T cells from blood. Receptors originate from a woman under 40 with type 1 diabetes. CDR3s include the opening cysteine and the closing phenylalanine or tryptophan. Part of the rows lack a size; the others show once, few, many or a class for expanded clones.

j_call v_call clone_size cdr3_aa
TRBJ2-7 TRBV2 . CTGRLAGYEQYF
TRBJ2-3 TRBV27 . CASSRGILTDTQYF
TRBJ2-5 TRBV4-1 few CASSERLVVETQYF
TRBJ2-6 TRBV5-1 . CASSPPTGSGANVLTF
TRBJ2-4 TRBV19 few CASSIAEAKNIQYF
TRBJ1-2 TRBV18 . CASSPTPSRREGYTF
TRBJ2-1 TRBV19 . CASSSEEAGGSGEQFF
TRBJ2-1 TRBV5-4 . CASSLVRGNEQFF
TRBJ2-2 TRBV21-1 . CASSKVGAGWLSGELFF
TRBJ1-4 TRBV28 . CASSRPGLQNEKLFF
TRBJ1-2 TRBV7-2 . CASSLGGARLPYGYTF
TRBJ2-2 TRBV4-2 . CASSHGRGADGELFF
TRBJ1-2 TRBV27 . CASSLKGQGTGGYTF
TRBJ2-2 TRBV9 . CASSVRGAGGELFF
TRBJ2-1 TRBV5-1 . CASSQVLAGSNEQFF
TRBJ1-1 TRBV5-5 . CASSLRRLNTEAFF
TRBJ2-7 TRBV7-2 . CASSSQQGNEQYF
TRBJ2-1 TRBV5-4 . CASSPDSGENPYNEQFF
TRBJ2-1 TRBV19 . CASSIIRNSGEQFF
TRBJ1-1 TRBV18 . CASSAQREEAFF
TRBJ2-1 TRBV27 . CASSRTSGERGQFF
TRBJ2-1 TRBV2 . CASRTGAPEQFF
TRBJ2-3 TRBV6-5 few CASSYPGQGTDTQYF
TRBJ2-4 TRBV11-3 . CASSLLGRKNIQYF
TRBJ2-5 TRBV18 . CASSAYQETQYF
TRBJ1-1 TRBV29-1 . CSFWGQLNTEAFF
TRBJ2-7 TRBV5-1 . CASSPRPSGREEQYF
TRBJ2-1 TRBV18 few CASSPSGRGRPTLNEQFF
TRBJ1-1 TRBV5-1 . CASSGGVGTEAFF
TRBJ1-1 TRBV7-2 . CASSLVPGETEAFF
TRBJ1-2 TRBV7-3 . CASSSNGQGRYGYTF
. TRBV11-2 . CASRRLAGSNEQFF
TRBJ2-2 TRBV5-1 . CASRFLAEPTGELFF
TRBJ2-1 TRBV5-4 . CASSLQGNLIRNEQFF
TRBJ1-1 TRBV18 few CASSPQQGSTEAFF
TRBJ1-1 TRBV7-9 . CASSLRPHRNTEAFF
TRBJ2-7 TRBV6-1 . CASNPGSGSTYEQYF
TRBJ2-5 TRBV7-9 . CASSLAEQETQYF
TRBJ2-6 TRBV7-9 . CASSLGTGFSGANVLTF
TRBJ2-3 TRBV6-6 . CASTLETKGTDTQYF
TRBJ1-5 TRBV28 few CASSKVGQPQHF
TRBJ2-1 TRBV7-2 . CASSLSQIYNEQFF
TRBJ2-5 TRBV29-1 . CSVRLAEEGAQETQYF
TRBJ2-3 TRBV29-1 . CSVVRRGADTQYF
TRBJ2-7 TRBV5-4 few CASSLAVGEGYEQYF